This T cell receptor beta chain was observed in a study of blood T cell repertoires in COVID-19 (dated by TCRdb to 2020 to 2022). At the level of the whole study: Samples covering the acute and convalescent phases of COVID-19 were provided by collaborators in the United States, Italy and Spain. The prospective study material was composed of cDNA or gDNA derived from T cells, B-cell-depleted T cells, or PBMCs. Subjects who had been exposed to COVID-19, were actively infected with it, or had recovered from it provided the deeply sampled blood TCRbeta repertoires that made up the dataset. The repertoires were released in a freely available public database meant as a resource for research on the immune response to SARS-CoV-2. The samples were drawn from the first 160 participants of the ongoing ImmuneRACE study and from more than 1,000 subjects provided by 6 global collaborators. A de-identified subject ID, COVID-19 status, age in years and sex were almost always included in the sample metadata. Where available, HLA class I and class II types were obtained from metadata supplied by the sample provider rather than from assay-based typing. General study outcomes and caveats: The quantity of clinical and demographic metadata differed by source and by participant and was supplied without curation.

Each collaborating institution followed its own protocols to collect whole blood in K2EDTA tubes. For TCRbeta analysis, collaborator samples were shipped as frozen whole blood, as isolated PBMCs, or as DNA extracted from either sample type. For this clone: No antigen is known for it. Per-base qualities were not stored, and no clone one base away is much larger.

The immunoSEQ Assay, a bias-controlled multiplex PCR, was used to amplify TCRbeta CDR3 regions from genomic DNA. On the study's bioinformatics: The number of nucleated cells in each sample was estimated from the amplification of reference gene primers within the assay. To quantify the absolute abundance of each unique TCRbeta CDR3 rearrangement, sequence reads were collapsed and filtered. For each sample, productive Simpson clonality was calculated as the square root of Simpson's diversity index across productive rearrangements. TCRdb took this table from immuneACCESS and kept in-frame rearrangements with V and J called. Such tables lack part of the clones; where checked against another copy, unresolved V genes explain under half of the gap, and the rest is unexplained. Clone size and the V and J calls come from that table; the DNA yielded D and trimming. The sample has 470,000 or so clones on record, approximately 85% of them singletons. 3% to 4% of the sample goes to the ten largest clones.

Counted from cysteine to phenylalanine, this CDR3 has 13 amino acids. Only the CDR3 portion is preserved as DNA: 39 bases, with reading frame beginning at the first base. The germline V gene (reference sequence) sets CDR1 to SEHNR and CDR2 to FQNEAQ. Trimming costs V 2 bases and J 3 bases, and their ends lie 8 bases apart. This receptor chain uses TRBV7-9 and TRBJ2-7, with no reliable assignment of the D segment. The source of this sequence is a human donor in a cohort sampled during active COVID-19. The sample comprised peripheral blood. The DNA sequence reads TGTGCCAGCAGCTTACAAACATACTACGAGCAGTACTTC. Its protein product is CASSLQTYYEQYF.